Listed below are T cell receptor beta chains from one sample, sequenced in a study of blood T cells in healthy people across ages. Via MiXCR, TCRdb re-called the 5' RACE reads, giving one row per CDR3 protein. The data contain 800,000 to 1,300,000 distinct CDR3 sequences, 20% to 25% of them seen just once; the ten biggest clones take up approximately 0.71%. Separately, the same data were catalogued under a study of T cells of mothers and their children.

Sequenced: blood. These receptors originate from a girl aged 2 to 10 in good health. Each CDR3 is given with its conserved first and last residue. The D gene is left open where the match is weak. Where a row states a size, it is once, few, many or the class of an expanded clone; other rows omit it.

D gene,J gene,V gene,clone size,CDR3 DNA,CDR3 protein
TRBD1,TRBJ1-5,TRBV9,NA,TGTGCCAGCAGCGCAACAGGGGAGGGCAATCAGCCCCAGCATTTT,CASSATGEGNQPQHF
NA,TRBJ2-5,TRBV4-3,NA,TGCGCCAGCAGCCAAGATCTCTACAATCAAGAGACCCAGTACTTC,CASSQDLYNQETQYF
TRBD2,TRBJ2-1,TRBV3-1,many,TGTGCCAGCAACACTCTAGCGGGACCTTACAATGAGCAGTTCTTC,CASNTLAGPYNEQFF
NA,TRBJ2-5,TRBV5-5,few,TGTGCCAGCAGCTTGAGGGCCGAGGCGAGGGAGACCCAGTACTTC,CASSLRAEARETQYF
NA,TRBJ1-3,TRBV29-1,few,TGCAGCGTTGAAGCCGACTCTGGAAACACCATATATTTT,CSVEADSGNTIYF
NA,TRBJ2-7,TRBV11-3,few,TGTGCCAGCAGCTTAGAAAGGGACCTCTACGAGCAGTACTTC,CASSLERDLYEQYF
NA,TRBJ1-4,TRBV7-9,few,TGTGCCAGCAGCCCAGGGTTGGGAGCGGTGGATGACGAAAAACTGTTTTTT,CASSPGLGAVDDEKLFF
NA,TRBJ2-1,TRBV7-8,NA,TGTGCCAGCAGCCCCTCAGGAGCCCGTGGCAATGAGCAGTTCTTC,CASSPSGARGNEQFF
NA,TRBJ2-5,TRBV7-9,many,TGTGCCAGCAGCGATCGGGGGTTTACAGAGACCCAGTACTTC,CASSDRGFTETQYF
NA,TRBJ2-3,TRBV6-2/TRBV6-3,NA,TGTGCCAGCAGTGGCAGGTCGGCAGATACGCAGTATTTT,CASSGRSADTQYF
NA,TRBJ1-3,TRBV20-1,few,TGCAGTGCTAGGGAGCCCGGGACACTGTCTGGAAACACCATATATTTT,CSAREPGTLSGNTIYF
NA,TRBJ2-3,TRBV20-1,once,TGCAGTGCTAGCAGACTAGCAGATACGCAGTATTTT,CSASRLADTQYF
NA,TRBJ2-5,TRBV7-2,NA,TGTGCCAGCAGCTGGAGGACAAAACAAGAGACCCAGTACTTC,CASSWRTKQETQYF
NA,TRBJ1-2,TRBV10-3,few,TGTGCCATCAGTGTTGAGGGGATAACCTATGGCTACACCTTC,CAISVEGITYGYTF
NA,TRBJ2-5,TRBV7-8,NA,TGTGCCAGCACCTCCTCCCGGGATCGAGGGAAAGAGACCCAGTACTTC,CASTSSRDRGKETQYF
TRBD2,TRBJ2-2,TRBV15,NA,TGTGCCGCCCTCCCGGGACTAGCGGGAGGGCGTCACACCGGGGGGCTGTTTTTT,CAALPGLAGGRHTGGLFF
NA,TRBJ1-2,TRBV28,NA,TGTGCCAGCAGCTTAGGAGTAGGAGTTTATGGCTACACCTTC,CASSLGVGVYGYTF
NA,TRBJ1-5,TRBV14,few,TGTGCCAGCAGCAGCCGGGCGAATCAGCCCCAGCATTTT,CASSSRANQPQHF
NA,TRBJ1-1,TRBV18,NA,TGTGCCAGCTCCACCGGTGGAGAGGTGGAAGCTTTCTTT,CASSTGGEVEAFF
NA,TRBJ2-6,TRBV5-1,few,TGCGCCAGCAGCTTGGCTGAAACCGCTGGGGCCAACGTCCTGACTTTC,CASSLAETAGANVLTF
TRBD2,TRBJ2-1,TRBV10-1,NA,TGCGCCAGCAGCTCTAGCGGGAGTACCTACAATGAGCAGTTCTTC,CASSSSGSTYNEQFF
NA,TRBJ2-5,TRBV29-1,NA,TGCAGCGTTGCCGGACTCCTGAAAGAGACCCAGTACTTC,CSVAGLLKETQYF
NA,TRBJ2-7,TRBV11-1,NA,TGTGCCAGCAGGTTGGCGGTGAGAGGCTCCTACGAGCAGTACTTC,CASRLAVRGSYEQYF
NA,TRBJ2-7,TRBV20-1,NA,TGCAGTGTTGGTGAAGGACTGGCGGGGGCCGAGCAGTACTTC,CSVGEGLAGAEQYF
TRBD1,TRBJ1-1,TRBV6-5,NA,TGTGCCAGCAGTTACTCCGGGACAGCCCCATTGAACACTGAAGCTTTCTTT,CASSYSGTAPLNTEAFF
NA,TRBJ2-7,TRBV29-1,NA,TGCAGCGTTGTTTACGGAACATTCTACGAGCAGTACTTC,CSVVYGTFYEQYF
NA,TRBJ2-2,TRBV7-7,many,TGTGCTAGCAGCTTTGGGCAAAACACCGGGGAGCTGTTTTTT,CASSFGQNTGELFF
TRBD2,TRBJ2-7,TRBV28,few,TGTGCCAGTCGGCGTAGCGGGAGTGGGTACGAGCAGTACTTC,CASRRSGSGYEQYF
NA,TRBJ2-7,TRBV20-1,NA,TGCAGTGCTAGACAAGTCACCAACTACGAGCAGTACTTC,CSARQVTNYEQYF
NA,TRBJ2-7,TRBV4-1,NA,TGCGCCAGCAGCCAACCGTCTAGCCAGGGTGAGCGGTACTTC,CASSQPSSQGERYF
NA,TRBJ2-1,TRBV24-1,NA,TGTGCCACCGGCGGACAGTTTAATGAGCAGTTCTTC,CATGGQFNEQFF